The 2 T cell receptor beta chains below were found in one sample sequenced in a study of cytomegalovirus exposure and HLA in healthy donors. Primers: 60 Vbeta forward and 13 Jbeta reverse. The assay was immunoSEQ multiplex PCR, and TCRdb's table has in-frame clones only and misses some. The table has some 160,000 clones, around 76% seen once. The sample taken for sequencing was PBMCs. All receptors come from a man aged 35 to 55 in good health and CMV-seronegative.

This chain links TRBV6-4 with TRBJ1-5; 7 bases align to TRBD1. Trimming took 3 bases from V and 13 from J; bases not matched to a gene: 9. The CDR3 is 13 residues long. Germline assignment: CDR1 MRHNA and CDR2 SNTAGT. CDR3 DNA sequence: TGTGCCAGCAGTGAGACTCGGACGGGACAGCAGCATTTT. Its protein is CASSETRTGQQHF.

This rearrangement joins TRBV19 to TRBJ2-1; a possible D gene is TRBD1 (6 bases). Germline V gene sequence: CDR1 LNHDA, CDR2 SQIVND (reference sequence). This CDR3 spans 12 amino acids. The V end was cut by 5 bases, the J end by 7 bases, with 9 bases between. In nucleotides, the CDR3 is TGTGCCAGTAGTTATACAGGGAATGAGCAGTTCTTC. Encoded protein: CASSYTGNEQFF.